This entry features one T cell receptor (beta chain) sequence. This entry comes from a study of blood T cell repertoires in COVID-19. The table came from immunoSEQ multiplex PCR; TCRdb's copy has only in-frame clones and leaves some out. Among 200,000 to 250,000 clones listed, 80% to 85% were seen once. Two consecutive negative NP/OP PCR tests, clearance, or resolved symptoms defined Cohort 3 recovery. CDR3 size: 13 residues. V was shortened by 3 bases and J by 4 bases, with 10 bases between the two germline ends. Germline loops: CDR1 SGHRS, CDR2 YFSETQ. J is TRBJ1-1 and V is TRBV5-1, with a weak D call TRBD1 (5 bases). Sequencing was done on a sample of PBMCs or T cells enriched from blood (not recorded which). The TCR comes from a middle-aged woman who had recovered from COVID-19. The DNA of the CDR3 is TGCGCCAGCAGCTACCAGGGCGGCACTGAAGCTTTCTTT. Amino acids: CASSYQGGTEAFF.